This T cell receptor beta chain was found in a study of blood T cells in healthy people across ages. A second PCR, run for roughly 7 to 11 cycles, used a sample-barcoded 5' primer plus a J-beta primer mix. TCRdb recomputed calls from the 5' RACE reads with MiXCR, one row per CDR3 protein. The table shows about 640,000 distinct CDR3 sequences, with roughly three fifths occurring only once. The CDR3 is 15 amino acids. The TCR was taken from a man aged 60 to 75 in good health. Material: blood. The J gene is TRBJ1-2, the V gene TRBV21-1; TRBD1, the D gene given by the table, was not confirmed from the DNA. TRBV21-1 is labeled a pseudogene. This CDR3 reads CASSPRDRVGVGYTF. The CDR3 DNA follows: TGTGCCAGCAGCCCGAGGGACAGGGTGGGCGTTGGCTACACCTTC.